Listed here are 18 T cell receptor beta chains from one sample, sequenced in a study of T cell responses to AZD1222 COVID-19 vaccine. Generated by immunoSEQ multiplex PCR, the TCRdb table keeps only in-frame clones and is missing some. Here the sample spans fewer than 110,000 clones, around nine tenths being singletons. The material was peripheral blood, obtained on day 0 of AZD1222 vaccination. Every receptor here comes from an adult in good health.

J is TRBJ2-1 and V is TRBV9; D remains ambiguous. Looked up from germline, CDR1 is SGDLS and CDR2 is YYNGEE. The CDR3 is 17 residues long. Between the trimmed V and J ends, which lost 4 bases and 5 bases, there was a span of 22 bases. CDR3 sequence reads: CASSKTGLFERNNEQFF. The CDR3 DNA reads TGTGCCAGCAGCAAAACCGGGTTATTTGAAAGAAACAATGAGCAGTTCTTC.

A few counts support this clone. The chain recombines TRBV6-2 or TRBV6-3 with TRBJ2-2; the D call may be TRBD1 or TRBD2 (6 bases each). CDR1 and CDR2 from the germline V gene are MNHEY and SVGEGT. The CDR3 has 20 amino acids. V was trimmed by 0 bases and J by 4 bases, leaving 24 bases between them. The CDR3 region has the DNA TGTGCCAGCAGTTACTCTAACAGGGTTCTTAGCGGAGGTGGCACCGGGGAGCTGTTTTTT. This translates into CASSYSNRVLSGGGTGELFF.

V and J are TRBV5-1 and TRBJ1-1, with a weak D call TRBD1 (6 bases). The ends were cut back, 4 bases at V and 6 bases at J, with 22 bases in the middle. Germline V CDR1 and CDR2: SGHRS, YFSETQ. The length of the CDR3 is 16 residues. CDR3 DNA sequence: TGCGCCAGCAGCCCGAGGGTGGGGGCTTCTGGATCTGAAGCTTTCTTT. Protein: CASSPRVGASGSEAFF. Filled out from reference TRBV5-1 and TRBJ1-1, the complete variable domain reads KAGVTQTPRYLIKTRGQQVTLSCSPISGHRSVSWYQQTPGQGLQFLFEYFSETQRNKGNFPGRFSGRQFSNSRSEMNVSTLELGDSALYLCASSPRVGASGSEAFFGQGTRLTVV.

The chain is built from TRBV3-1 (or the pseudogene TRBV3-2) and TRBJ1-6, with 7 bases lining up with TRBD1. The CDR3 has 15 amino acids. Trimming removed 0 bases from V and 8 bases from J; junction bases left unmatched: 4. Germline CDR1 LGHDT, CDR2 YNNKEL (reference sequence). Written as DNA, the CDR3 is TGTGCCAGCAGCCAAGATCAACAGGGGCATTCACCCCTCCACTTT. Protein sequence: CASSQDQQGHSPLHF.

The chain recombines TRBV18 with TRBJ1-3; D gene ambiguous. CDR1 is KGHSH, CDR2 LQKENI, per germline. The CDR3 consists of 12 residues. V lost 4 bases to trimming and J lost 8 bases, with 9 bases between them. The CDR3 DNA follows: TGTGCCAGCTCACTGTCGAGTGACACCATATATTTT. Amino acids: CASSLSSDTIYF.

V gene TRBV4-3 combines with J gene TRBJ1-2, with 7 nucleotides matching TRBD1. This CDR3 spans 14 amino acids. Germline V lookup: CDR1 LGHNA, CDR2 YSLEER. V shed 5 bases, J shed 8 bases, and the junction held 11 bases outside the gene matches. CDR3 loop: CASSSPGGELGYTF. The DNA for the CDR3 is TGCGCCAGCAGCTCTCCAGGGGGGGAATTGGGCTACACCTTC.

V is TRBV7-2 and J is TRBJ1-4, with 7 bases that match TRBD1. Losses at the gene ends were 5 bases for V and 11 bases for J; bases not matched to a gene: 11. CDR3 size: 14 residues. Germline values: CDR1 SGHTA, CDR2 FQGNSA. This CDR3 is CASSIDQGDGKLFF. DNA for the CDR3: TGTGCCAGCAGCATCGACCAGGGGGACGGGAAACTGTTTTTT.

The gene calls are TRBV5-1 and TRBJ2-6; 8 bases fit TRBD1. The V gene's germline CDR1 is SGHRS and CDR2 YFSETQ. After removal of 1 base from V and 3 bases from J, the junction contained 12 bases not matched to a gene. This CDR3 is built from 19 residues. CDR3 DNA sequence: TGCGCCAGCAGCTTGAGTTCCCAGGGGGCTCTACGTGGGGCCAACGTCCTGACTTTC. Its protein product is CASSLSSQGALRGANVLTF.

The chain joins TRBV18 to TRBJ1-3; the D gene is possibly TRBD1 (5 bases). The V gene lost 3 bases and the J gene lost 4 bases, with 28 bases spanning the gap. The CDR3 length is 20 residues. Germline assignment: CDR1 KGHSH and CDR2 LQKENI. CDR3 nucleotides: TGTGCCAGCTCACCTTCCCCCCCCTTTTTGGGGGGAACGAGCGGAAACACCATATATTTT. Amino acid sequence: CASSPSPPFLGGTSGNTIYF.

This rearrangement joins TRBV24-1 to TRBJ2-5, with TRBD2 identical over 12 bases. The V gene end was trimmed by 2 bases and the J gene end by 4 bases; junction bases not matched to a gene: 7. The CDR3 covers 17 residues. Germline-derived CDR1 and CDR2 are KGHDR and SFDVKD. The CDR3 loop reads CATSDSPSGGASETQYF. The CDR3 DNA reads TGTGCCACCAGTGATTCCCCTAGCGGGGGGGCCTCAGAGACCCAGTACTTC.

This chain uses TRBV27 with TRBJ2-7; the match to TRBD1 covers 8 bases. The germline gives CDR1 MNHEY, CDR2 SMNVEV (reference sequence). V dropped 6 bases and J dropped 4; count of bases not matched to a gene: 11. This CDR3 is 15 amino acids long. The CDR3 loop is CASSLGQGASYEQYF. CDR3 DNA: TGTGCCAGCAGCCTCGGGCAGGGGGCTTCGTACGAGCAGTACTTC.

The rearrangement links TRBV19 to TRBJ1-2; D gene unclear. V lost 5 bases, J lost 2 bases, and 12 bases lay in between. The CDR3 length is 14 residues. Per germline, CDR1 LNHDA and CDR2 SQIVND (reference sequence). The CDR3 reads CASSLLQRNYGYTF. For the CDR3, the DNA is TGTGCCAGTAGTCTCCTACAGAGAAACTATGGCTACACCTTC.

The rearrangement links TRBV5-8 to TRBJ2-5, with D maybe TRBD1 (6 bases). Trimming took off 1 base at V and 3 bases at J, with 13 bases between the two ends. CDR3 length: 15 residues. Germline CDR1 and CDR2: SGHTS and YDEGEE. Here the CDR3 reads CASSLNREGKETQYF. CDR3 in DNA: TGTGCCAGCAGCTTGAACAGGGAAGGAAAAGAGACCCAGTACTTC.

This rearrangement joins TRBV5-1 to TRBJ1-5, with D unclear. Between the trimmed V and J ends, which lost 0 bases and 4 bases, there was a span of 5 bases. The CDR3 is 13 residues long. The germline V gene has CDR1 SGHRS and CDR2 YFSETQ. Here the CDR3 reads CASSLDGNQPQHF. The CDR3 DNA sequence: TGCGCCAGCAGCTTGGACGGGAATCAGCCCCAGCATTTT.

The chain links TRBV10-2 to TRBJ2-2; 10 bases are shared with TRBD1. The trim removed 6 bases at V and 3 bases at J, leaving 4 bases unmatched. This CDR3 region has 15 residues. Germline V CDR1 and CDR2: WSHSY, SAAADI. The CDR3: CASRRGTGDTGELFF. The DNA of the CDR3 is TGCGCCAGCAGGAGGGGGACAGGGGACACCGGGGAGCTGTTTTTT.

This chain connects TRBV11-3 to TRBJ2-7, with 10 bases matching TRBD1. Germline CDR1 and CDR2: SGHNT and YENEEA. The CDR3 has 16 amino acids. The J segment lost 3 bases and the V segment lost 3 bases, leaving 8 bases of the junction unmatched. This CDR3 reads CASSLTGTGVFYEQYF. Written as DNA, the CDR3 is TGTGCCAGCAGCTTGACCGGGACAGGGGTTTTCTACGAGCAGTACTTC. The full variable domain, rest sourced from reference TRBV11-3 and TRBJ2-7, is EAGVVQSPRYKIIEKKQPVAFWCNPISGHNTLYWYLQNLGQGPELLIRYENEEAVDDSQLPKDRFSAERLKGVDSTLKIQPAELGDSAVYLCASSLTGTGVFYEQYFGPGTRLTVT.

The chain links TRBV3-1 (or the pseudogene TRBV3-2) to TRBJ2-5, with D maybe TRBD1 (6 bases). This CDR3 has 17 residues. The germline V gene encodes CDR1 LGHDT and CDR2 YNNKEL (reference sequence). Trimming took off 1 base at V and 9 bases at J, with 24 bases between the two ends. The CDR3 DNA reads TGTGCCAGCAGCCAAGTTCCGCAGGGGAAGGTCAAATCATCCCAGTACTTC. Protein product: CASSQVPQGKVKSSQYF.

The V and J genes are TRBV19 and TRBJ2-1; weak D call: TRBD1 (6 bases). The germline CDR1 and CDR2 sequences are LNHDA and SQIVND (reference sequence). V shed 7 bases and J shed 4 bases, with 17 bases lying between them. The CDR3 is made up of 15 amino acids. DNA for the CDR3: TGTGCCAGTAACCCCGGGACAAGTCCTTACAATGAGCAGTTCTTC. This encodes CASNPGTSPYNEQFF.